This T cell receptor (beta chain) was documented in a study of early T cells in non-severe SARS-CoV-2 infection. Study overall: The input, bulk RNA from unsorted whole blood, was sequenced, and chains were unpaired.

This clonotype has more than one count but fewer than ten. Antigen unknown. Germline assignment: CDR1 DFQATT and CDR2 SNEGSKA (reference sequence). The ends lost 3 bases at V and 4 bases at J; junction bases unmatched: 6. This CDR3 comprises 14 residues. The study, taken as a whole, reports: In VDJdb matching, anti-spike CD8 responses were favored while private and CD4 specificities went missing.

Individual cDNA molecules were tagged with unique molecular identifiers, the study reported. One entry per CDR3 protein, called by TCRdb with MiXCR from the 5' RACE reads. The sample records some 30,000 distinct CDR3 sequences, roughly 5% being singletons. This sequence originates from an adult who was a healthcare worker with PCR-confirmed SARS-CoV-2 infection or an uninfected control (not recorded which). The chain links TRBV20-1 to TRBJ2-7; 10 nucleotides align to TRBD1. The specimen sequenced was whole blood. CDR3 in DNA: TGCAGTGCTAGGCCCGGGACAGGGGCGTACGAGCAGTACTTC. Protein product: CSARPGTGAYEQYF.